This entry describes one T cell receptor (beta chain). The target of this receptor is not known. Per-nucleotide qualities are absent, and no much larger clonotype sits a single base away. The sample is drawn from a study of T cells in Graves' hyperthyroidism and ophthalmopathy (dated by TCRdb to between 2019 and 2020). Regarding the research as a whole: Peripheral blood samples were taken at the time of initial diagnosis, prior to any treatment. Thyroid tissue and blood T-cell repertoires from more than 5 Graves' hyperthyroidism patients were also compared in the study. The approximately 90 discovery patients were randomly split 7:3 into training and test sets. After blood sampling, hyperthyroidism patients were treated with methimazole at a starting dose of 30 mg daily, and ophthalmopathy patients were treated with high-dose intravenous methylprednisolone. The paper reports TCR Vbeta CDR3 sequencing of over 130 peripheral blood samples: 40 to 45 ophthalmopathy, 70 to 85 hyperthyroidism and 17 progressor patients. TCR V-J signatures able to tell the groups apart were searched for in a discovery cohort of approximately 95 patients, of whom over 40 had Graves' ophthalmopathy and 55 to 60 had stable Graves' hyperthyroidism. An independent validation cohort of fewer than 20 hyperthyroidism patients and 17 patients who later progressed to ophthalmopathy tested prospective prediction of ophthalmopathy.

Ophthalmopathy patients had moderately to severely active disease, Clinical Activity Score of at least 3, NOSPECS grade of at least 4, and duration under 3 months. Any patient with an uncontrolled infection, another autoimmune disease, pregnancy or lactation was excluded. Diagnoses were based on clinical symptoms, serum thyroxine and TRAb, thyroid ultrasound and orbital computed tomography. PBMCs were separated from over 9 ml of fresh peripheral blood using Ficoll-Paque density gradient centrifugation. Total RNA was extracted with Trizol reagent, and quality was checked on an Agilent 2100 Bioanalyzer. On the study overall, not on this receptor specifically: Ophthalmopathy was separated from stable hyperthyroidism by a 13 V-J signature model, with approximately 86% sensitivity and 81% to 82% specificity obtained in cross-validation and 80%/75% obtained in testing. In validation, the model predicted progression to ophthalmopathy a median of about 5.9 months before onset, with approximately 68% sensitivity and just under 75% specificity. Most expanded thyroid clonotypes (frequency above 0.001) were also detected in blood, a finding suggesting that blood repertoires may reflect thyroid immune responses. Sample size was not statistically predetermined, and blinding of investigators to group allocation was not performed.

There are 16 amino acids in the CDR3, from cysteine to phenylalanine inclusive. CDR3 DNA only is kept here, 48 bases in frame from base 1. Looking up the germline V gene (reference sequence) yields CDR1 LGHDT and CDR2 YNNKEL. The V end gives up 4 bases and the J end 0 bases, leaving 4 bases in the junction not matched to a gene. The TCR beta CDR3 regions were amplified from RNA transcripts. The first round of RT-PCR for the TCR CDR3 was performed with the HTBI primer set and the Qiagen OneStep RT-PCR kit. Libraries were constructed in a second round of multiplex PCR, after which size selection and purification were performed. Libraries were sequenced paired-end with 100 bp reads on an Illumina HiSeq2000. Per the source publication's procedure: SOAPnuke was used to process the raw data, removing reads that contained adapters or uncalled bases, had a mean Phred below 15, or lacked an exact match to the constant primer or identifier. COPE v1.2.5 was used to merge the high-quality paired reads, and each unique nucleotide sequence was defined as a clonotype. Clonotypes were aligned to IMGT TRBV, TRBD and TRBJ reference segments using MiTCR v1.1. Analysis was restricted to V-J combinations with a frequency above 0.0001, which covered just over 98% of repertoires. The TCS score was defined as the ratio of F50 (clonal expansion) to E x V (chaos), calculated using BLOSUM62-based TCRdist between CDR3 peptides within each V-J. Welch's t-statistics and random forest reduced just over 500 V-J features to about 13, which were used in a naive Bayes classifier (R e1071). TCRdb reran the public reads through fastp at Q25 and MiXCR, keeping productive beta chains. Rows with one shared CDR3 protein collapse into an entry with the most common genes and DNA. These V and J calls rely on TCRdb rather than the paper's analysis. In this sample the table shows 660,000 or so distinct CDR3 sequences, about 20% of which occur a single time. The ten largest clones take up approximately 30% of the sample.

The sample was blood. The clonotype was recovered from a man between 25 and 39 years old with Graves' ophthalmopathy. The chain couples TRBV3-1 to TRBJ2-4, with 9 bases matching TRBD2. CDR3 protein: CASSPREGTAKNIQYF. The DNA sequence is as follows: TGTGCCAGCAGCCCGCGGGAGGGCACAGCCAAAAACATTCAGTACTTC.